This T cell receptor beta chain was retrieved from a study of blood T cells in healthy people across ages. The second PCR ran about 6 to 12 cycles with a sample-barcoded 5' primer and J-beta primers. All cDNA molecules were each tagged by a template-switch adaptor with 12 random nucleotides. TCRdb fed the 5' RACE reads into MiXCR, producing one record per CDR3 protein. The sample shows 1.2 million to 1.5 million distinct CDR3 sequences, approximately 42% of them seen only once. The CDR3 is 16 amino acids. Trimming cost V 4 bases and J 1 base, with 13 bases left between them. Germline V gene data show CDR1 as KGHDR and CDR2 as SFDVKD.

Sequencing used blood. The sequence came from a young woman in good health. The V gene is TRBV24-1, the J gene TRBJ2-1, with D perhaps given as TRBD1 or TRBD2 (5 bases each). The CDR3 DNA sequence: TGTGCCACCAGTGACCCGAGGGGAAGGTCCTACAATGAGCAGTTCTTC. Its translation is CATSDPRGRSYNEQFF.